The source of this TCR beta chain is a study of cytomegalovirus exposure and HLA in healthy donors. A word on this clone: Its antigen is currently unknown.

V shed 1 base, J shed 6 bases, and the junction held 7 bases outside the gene matches. Germline V gene sequence: CDR1 SGHAT, CDR2 FQDESV (reference sequence). The CDR3 has 15 residues. Assay used: immunoSEQ multiplex PCR; TCRdb lists only in-frame clones, some missing. The sample carries hundreds of thousands of clones, about 90% recorded once. General observations from the study: According to reports, the classifier identified cytomegalovirus status with high specificity and sensitivity. It was found in a later analysis that first-cohort TCR clusters tended to co-occur in the 90 to 150 validation repertoires. The authors enumerated 150 to 200 TCR beta chains as linked to cytomegalovirus.

This receptor was taken from a young man in good health and CMV-seropositive. Sequenced input: PBMCs. The V call is TRBV11-1, the J call TRBJ2-3; 7 bases are a match to TRBD1. CDR3 coding DNA: TGTGCCAGCAGCTTAGAGGGGGCAGGACCGGATACGCAGTATTTT. Its translation is CASSLEGAGPDTQYF.